The 2 T cell receptor beta chains reported below all come from one sample, sequenced in a study of cytomegalovirus exposure and HLA in healthy donors. The PCR had 60 Vbeta and 13 Jbeta primers. Measured with immunoSEQ multiplex PCR; TCRdb has only the in-frame clones, and not every one. The sample holds about 98,000 clones, under 70% seen once. Sequenced: PBMCs. The receptors originated from a man aged 45 to 65 in good health and CMV-seronegative.

This clone has only one observation. Likely a read error: the CDR3 ends without its conserved phenylalanine or tryptophan. The chain is built from TRBV28 and TRBJ1-1; 7 positions agree with TRBD1. The trim removed 8 bases at V and 3 bases at J, leaving 9 bases unmatched. Germline V gene lookup returns CDR1 MDHEN and CDR2 SYDVKM. This CDR3 has 14 amino acids. CDR3 in amino acids: CASWVDREYTEAFL. In DNA, the CDR3 is TGTGCCAGCTGGGTAGACAGGGAGTACACTGAAGCTTTCCTT.

The chain combines TRBV7-9 with TRBJ2-1; 7 bases are a match to TRBD1. Looked up from germline, CDR1 is SEHNR and CDR2 is FQNEAQ (reference sequence). J lost 5 bases, V lost 5 bases, and 9 bases had no gene match. The CDR3 length is 15 residues. CDR3 bases: TGTGCCAGCAGCGTAGGGACAGATCGGGACAATGAGCAGTTCTTC. Translating it yields CASSVGTDRDNEQFF.